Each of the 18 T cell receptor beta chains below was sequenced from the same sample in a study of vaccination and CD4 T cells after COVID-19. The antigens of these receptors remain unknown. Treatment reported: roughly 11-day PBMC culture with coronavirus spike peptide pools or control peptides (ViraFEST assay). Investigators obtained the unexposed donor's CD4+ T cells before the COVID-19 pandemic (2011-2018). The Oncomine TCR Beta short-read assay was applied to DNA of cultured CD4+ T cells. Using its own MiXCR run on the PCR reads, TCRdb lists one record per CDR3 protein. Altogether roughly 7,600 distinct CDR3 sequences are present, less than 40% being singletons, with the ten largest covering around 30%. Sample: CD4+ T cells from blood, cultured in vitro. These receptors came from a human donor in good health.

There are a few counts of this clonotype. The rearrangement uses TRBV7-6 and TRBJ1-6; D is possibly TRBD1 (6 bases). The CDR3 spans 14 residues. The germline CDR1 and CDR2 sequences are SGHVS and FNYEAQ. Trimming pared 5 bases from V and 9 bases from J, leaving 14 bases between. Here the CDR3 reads CASSEQGLGSPLHF. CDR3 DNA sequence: TGTGCCAGCAGCGAGCAGGGGTTGGGTTCACCCCTCCACTTT.

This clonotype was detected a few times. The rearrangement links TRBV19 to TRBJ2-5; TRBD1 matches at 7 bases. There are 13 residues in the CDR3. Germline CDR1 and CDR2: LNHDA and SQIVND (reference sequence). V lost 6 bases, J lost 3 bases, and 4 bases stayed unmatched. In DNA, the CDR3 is TGTGCCAGTAGCACCGGGACAGAAGAGACCCAGTACTTC. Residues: CASSTGTEETQYF.

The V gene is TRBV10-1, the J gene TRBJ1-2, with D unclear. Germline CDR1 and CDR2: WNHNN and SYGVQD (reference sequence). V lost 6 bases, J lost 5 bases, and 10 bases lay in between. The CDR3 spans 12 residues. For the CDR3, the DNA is TGCGCCAGCAGATTTGTTAATTATGGCTACACCTTC. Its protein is CASRFVNYGYTF.

The CDR3 loop reads CSAEGDTGNIYEQYF. DNA of the CDR3: TGCAGTGCTGAAGGGGACACCGGGAATATTTACGAGCAGTACTTC. The chain employs TRBV20-1 and TRBJ2-7; TRBD1 is a possible D gene (6 bases). Germline CDR1 DFQATT, CDR2 SNEGSKA (reference sequence). V was pared by 5 bases and J by 4 bases, with 21 bases between. The CDR3 contains 15 residues.

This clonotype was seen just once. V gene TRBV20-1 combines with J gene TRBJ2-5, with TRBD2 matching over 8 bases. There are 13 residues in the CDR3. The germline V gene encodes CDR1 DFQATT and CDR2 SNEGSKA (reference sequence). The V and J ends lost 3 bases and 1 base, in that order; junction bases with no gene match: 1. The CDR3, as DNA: TGCAGTGCTAGCGGGACTAGCCAAGAGACCCAGTACTTC. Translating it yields CSASGTSQETQYF.

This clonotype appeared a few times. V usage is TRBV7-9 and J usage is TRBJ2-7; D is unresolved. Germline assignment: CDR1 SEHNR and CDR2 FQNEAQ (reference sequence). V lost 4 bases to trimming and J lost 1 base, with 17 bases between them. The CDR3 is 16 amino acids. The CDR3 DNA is TGTGCCAGCAGCTCCGGAGACACCAGCCAGTCCTACGAGCAGTACTTC. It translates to CASSSGDTSQSYEQYF.

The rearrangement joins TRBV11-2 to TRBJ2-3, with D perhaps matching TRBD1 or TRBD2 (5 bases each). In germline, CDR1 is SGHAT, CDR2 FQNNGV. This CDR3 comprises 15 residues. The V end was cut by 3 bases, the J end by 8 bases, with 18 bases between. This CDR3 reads CASSFSGPAGGTQYF. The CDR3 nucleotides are TGTGCCAGCAGCTTTTCGGGACCTGCGGGCGGTACGCAGTATTTT.

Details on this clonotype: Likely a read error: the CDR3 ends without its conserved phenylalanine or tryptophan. Written as DNA, the CDR3 is TGTGCCAGCAGCTTAGTGCCAGGACCAGCTAACTATGGCTACACCCTC. The encoded protein is CASSLVPGPANYGYTL. The chain joins TRBV7-9 to TRBJ1-2; no clear D. This CDR3 spans 16 amino acids. V dropped 1 base and J dropped 0 bases, with 12 bases sitting between them. Germline lookup yields CDR1 SEHNR and CDR2 FQNEAQ (reference sequence).

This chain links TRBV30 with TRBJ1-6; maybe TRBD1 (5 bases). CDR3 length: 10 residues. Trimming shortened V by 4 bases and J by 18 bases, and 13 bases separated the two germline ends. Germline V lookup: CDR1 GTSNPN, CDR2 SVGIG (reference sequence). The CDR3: CAWKNGAPHF. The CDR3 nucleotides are TGTGCCTGGAAAAACGGGGCCCCCCACTTT.

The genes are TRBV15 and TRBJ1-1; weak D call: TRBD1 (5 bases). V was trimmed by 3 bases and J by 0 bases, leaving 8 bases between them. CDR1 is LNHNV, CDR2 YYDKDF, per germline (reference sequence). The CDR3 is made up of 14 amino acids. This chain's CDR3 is CATSRTVLNTEAFF. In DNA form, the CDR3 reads TGTGCCACCAGCAGGACAGTTTTGAACACTGAAGCTTTCTTT.

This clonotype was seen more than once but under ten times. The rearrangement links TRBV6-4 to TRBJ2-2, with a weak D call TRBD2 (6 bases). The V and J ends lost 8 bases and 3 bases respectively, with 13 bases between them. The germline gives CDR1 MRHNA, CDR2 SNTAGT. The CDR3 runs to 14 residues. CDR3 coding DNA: TGTGCCAGCCGGCGGAGGGAGGACACCGGGGAGCTGTTTTTT. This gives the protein CASRRREDTGELFF.

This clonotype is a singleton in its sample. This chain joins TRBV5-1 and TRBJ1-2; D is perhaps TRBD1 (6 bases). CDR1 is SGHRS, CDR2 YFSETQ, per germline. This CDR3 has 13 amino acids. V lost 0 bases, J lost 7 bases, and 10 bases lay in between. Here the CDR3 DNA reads TGCGCCAGCAGCTTGGATGGGGGCGGTGGCTACACCTTC. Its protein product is CASSLDGGGGYTF.

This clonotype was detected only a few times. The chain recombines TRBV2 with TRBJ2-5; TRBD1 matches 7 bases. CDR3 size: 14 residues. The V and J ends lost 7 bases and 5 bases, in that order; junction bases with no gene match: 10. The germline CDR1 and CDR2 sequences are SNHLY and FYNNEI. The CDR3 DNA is TGTGCCAGCAACAGAGGGGGCATTGGGGAGACCCAGTACTTC. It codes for CASNRGGIGETQYF.

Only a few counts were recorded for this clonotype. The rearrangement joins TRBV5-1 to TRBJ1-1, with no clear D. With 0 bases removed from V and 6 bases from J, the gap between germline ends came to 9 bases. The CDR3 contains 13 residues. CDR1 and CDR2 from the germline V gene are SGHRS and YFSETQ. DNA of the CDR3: TGCGCCAGCAGCTTGGAAGTTGTCGCTGAAGCTTTCTTT. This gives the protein CASSLEVVAEAFF.

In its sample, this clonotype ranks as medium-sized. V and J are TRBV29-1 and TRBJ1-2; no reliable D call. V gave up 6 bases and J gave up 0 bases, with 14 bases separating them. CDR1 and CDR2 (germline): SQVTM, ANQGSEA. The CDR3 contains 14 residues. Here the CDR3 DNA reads TGCAGCGTCACGGGAGGCAGTACTAACTATGGCTACACCTTC. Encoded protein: CSVTGGSTNYGYTF.

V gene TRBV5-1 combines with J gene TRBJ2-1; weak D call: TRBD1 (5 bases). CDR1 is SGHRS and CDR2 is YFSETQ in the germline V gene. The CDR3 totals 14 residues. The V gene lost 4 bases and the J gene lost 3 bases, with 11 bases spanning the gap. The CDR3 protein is CASSQDTSYNEQFF. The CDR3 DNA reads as TGCGCCAGCAGCCAGGACACGAGCTACAATGAGCAGTTCTTC.

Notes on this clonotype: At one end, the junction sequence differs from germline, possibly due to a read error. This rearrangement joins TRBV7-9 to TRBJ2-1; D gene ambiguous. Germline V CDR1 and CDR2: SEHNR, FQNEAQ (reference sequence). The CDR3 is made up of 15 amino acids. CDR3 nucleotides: TGTGCCAGCAGCGCTAAGAAAAGCTCCTACAATGAGCGGTTCTTC. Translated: CASSAKKSSYNERFF.

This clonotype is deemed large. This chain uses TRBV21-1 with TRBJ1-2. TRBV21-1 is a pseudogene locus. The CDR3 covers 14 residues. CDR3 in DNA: TGTGCCAGCAGCAAAGGATCCCACAGCCATGGCTACACCTTC. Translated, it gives CASSKGSHSHGYTF.